The sequence of this TCR beta chain was determined in a study of beta chain features in type 1 diabetes. General observations from the study: Moderately but significantly shorter TCRB CDR3s were found in Type 1 diabetes patients in all four CD4+ subsets. Patients' naive, central memory and Treg TCRB repertoires seemed closer to one another than those of healthy donors.

The isolated RNA, all of it, was reverse transcribed, so expressed TCRB transcripts were what got sequenced. Clones were read by immunoSEQ multiplex PCR, and TCRdb kept only the in-frame ones, dropping some. The sample records over 200,000 clones, about a tenth being singletons. This clone has a handful of counts. Its antigen is not identified. Sorting of CD4+ naive, central memory, regulatory and stem cell-like memory cells was performed via CD45RO/CCR7/CD25/CD127/CD95/CD27. The CDR3 loop spans 16 amino acids. Trimming cost V 4 bases and J 1 base; bases outside gene matches: 10. Germline lookup yields CDR1 SGHRS and CDR2 YFSETQ.

The clonotype comes from a young man with type 1 diabetes. The chain couples TRBV5-1 to TRBJ1-2; 7 bases fit TRBD1. The sample consisted of naive CD4+ T cells from blood. CDR3 bases: TGCGCCAGCAGCCCACTGAAGGGGGCGTTTAACTATGGCTACACCTTC. It is translated as CASSPLKGAFNYGYTF.